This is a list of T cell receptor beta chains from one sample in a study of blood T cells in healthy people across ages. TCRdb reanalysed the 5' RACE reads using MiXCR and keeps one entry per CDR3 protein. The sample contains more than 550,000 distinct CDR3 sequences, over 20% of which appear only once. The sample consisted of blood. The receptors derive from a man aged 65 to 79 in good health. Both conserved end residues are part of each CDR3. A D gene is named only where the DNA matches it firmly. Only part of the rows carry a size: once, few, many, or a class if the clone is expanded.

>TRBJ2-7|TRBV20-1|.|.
CSASSSGPSYEQYF
TGCAGTGCTAGTTCGAGCGGTCCCTCCTACGAGCAGTACTTC
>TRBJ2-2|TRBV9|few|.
CASSLSDRPNTGELFF
TGTGCCAGCAGCCTTAGCGACAGACCGAACACCGGGGAGCTGTTTTTT
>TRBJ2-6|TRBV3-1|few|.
CASSQGQLSGANVLTF
TGTGCCAGCAGCCAAGGTCAGCTCTCTGGGGCCAACGTCCTGACTTTC
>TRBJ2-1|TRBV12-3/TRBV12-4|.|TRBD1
CASSSRDRWINEQFF
TGTGCCAGCAGTTCCCGGGACAGGTGGATAAATGAGCAGTTCTTC
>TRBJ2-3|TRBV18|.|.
CASSPITRARTDTQYF
TGTGCCAGCTCACCTATAACCAGGGCTCGGACAGATACGCAGTATTTT
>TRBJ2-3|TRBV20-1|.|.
CSASAQVFTDTQYF
TGCAGTGCTAGCGCACAGGTTTTCACAGATACGCAGTATTTT
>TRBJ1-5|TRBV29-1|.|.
CSVDQGGDQPQHF
TGCAGCGTTGACCAGGGAGGAGATCAGCCCCAGCATTTT
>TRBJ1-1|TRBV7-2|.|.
CASSQSAGLAFF
TGTGCCAGCAGCCAATCGGCAGGGTTGGCTTTCTTT
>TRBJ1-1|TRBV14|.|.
CASSQDQAAEAFF
TGTGCCAGCAGCCAAGATCAGGCAGCTGAAGCTTTCTTT
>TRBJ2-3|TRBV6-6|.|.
CASSYSGGANTDTQYF
TGTGCCAGCAGTTACTCGGGGGGGGCCAACACAGATACGCAGTATTTT
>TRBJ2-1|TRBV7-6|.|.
CASSLAPGTSGNEQFF
TGTGCCAGCAGCTTAGCGCCCGGGACCTCCGGGAATGAGCAGTTCTTC
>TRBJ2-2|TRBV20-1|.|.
CSALIRGTAGELFF
TGCAGTGCCCTTATCAGGGGAACGGCCGGGGAGCTGTTTTTT
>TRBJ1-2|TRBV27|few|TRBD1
CASSFPGGGYTF
TGTGCCAGCAGTTTCCCAGGGGGTGGCTACACCTTC
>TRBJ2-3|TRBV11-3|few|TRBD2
CASSLEGGLAGTDTQYF
TGTGCCAGCAGCTTAGAGGGGGGACTAGCGGGCACAGATACGCAGTATTTT
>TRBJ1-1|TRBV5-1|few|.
CASSFEKADTEAFF
TGCGCCAGCAGCTTTGAAAAAGCAGACACTGAAGCTTTCTTT
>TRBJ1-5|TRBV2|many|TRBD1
CASRADRGLQPQHF
TGTGCCAGCAGAGCGGACAGGGGGCTTCAGCCCCAGCATTTT
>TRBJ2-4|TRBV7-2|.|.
CASSSPEEWAAKNIQYF
TGTGCCAGCAGCTCCCCCGAGGAATGGGCGGCCAAAAACATTCAGTACTTC
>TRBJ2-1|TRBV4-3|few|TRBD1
CASSRRQGAVYNEQFF
TGCGCCAGCAGCCGACGACAGGGGGCTGTCTACAATGAGCAGTTCTTC
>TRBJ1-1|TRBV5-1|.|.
CASSRGRVGDKTEAFF
TGCGCCAGCAGCAGGGGAAGGGTGGGAGACAAGACTGAAGCTTTCTTT
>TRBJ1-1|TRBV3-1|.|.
CASSQDPPEAFF
TGTGCCAGCAGCCAAGATCCCCCTGAAGCTTTCTTT
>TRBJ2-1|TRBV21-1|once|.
CASSKDGTSGRPHNEQFF
TGTGCCAGCAGCAAAGACGGGACTAGCGGGAGGCCCCACAATGAGCAGTTCTTC
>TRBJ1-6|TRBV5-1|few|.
CASRAVNNSPLHF
TGCGCCAGCAGGGCAGTGAATAATTCACCCCTCCACTTT
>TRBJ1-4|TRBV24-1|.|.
CTTSDTRRPEKLFF
TGTACCACCAGTGATACGAGGCGTCCTGAAAAACTGTTTTTT
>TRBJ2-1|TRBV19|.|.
CARKRGAADEQFF
TGTGCCAGAAAAAGGGGAGCAGCGGATGAGCAGTTCTTC
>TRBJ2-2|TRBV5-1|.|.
CASSLNGTEPLNTGELFF
TGCGCCAGCAGCTTGAATGGTACAGAACCTTTAAACACCGGGGAGCTGTTTTTT
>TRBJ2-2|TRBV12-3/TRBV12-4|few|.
CASTREYTGELFF
TGTGCCAGCACCAGGGAATATACCGGGGAGCTGTTTTTT
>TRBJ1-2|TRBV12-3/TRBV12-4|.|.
CASSLEPKQGYTF
TGTGCCAGCAGTTTAGAACCAAAACAGGGCTACACCTTC
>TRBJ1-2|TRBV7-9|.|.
CASSPNVYGYTF
TGTGCCAGCAGCCCGAATGTCTATGGCTACACCTTC
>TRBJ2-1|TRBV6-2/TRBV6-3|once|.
CASSGGGSTLPSNEQFF
TGTGCCAGCAGTGGAGGGGGCTCTACACTTCCCAGCAATGAGCAGTTCTTC
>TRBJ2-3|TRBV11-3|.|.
CASRNVKGQEGTDTQYF
TGTGCCAGCAGAAATGTGAAGGGACAAGAGGGCACAGATACGCAGTATTTT
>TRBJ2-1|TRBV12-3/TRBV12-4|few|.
CASSPERLTYNEQFF
TGTGCCAGCAGCCCCGAAAGACTAACCTACAATGAGCAGTTCTTC
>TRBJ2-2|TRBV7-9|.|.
CASSSRIYREGELFF
TGTGCCAGCAGCTCCCGAATCTACAGGGAAGGGGAGCTGTTTTTT
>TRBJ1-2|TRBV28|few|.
CASISAVGYTF
TGTGCCAGCATCTCGGCGGTTGGCTACACCTTC
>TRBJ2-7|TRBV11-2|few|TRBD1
CASSFRDRMPMDF
TGTGCCAGCAGCTTCCGGGACAGGATGCCTATGGACTTC
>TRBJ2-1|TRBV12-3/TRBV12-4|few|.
CASSLGQGLSSYNEQFF
TGTGCCAGCAGTTTAGGCCAGGGGCTAAGTTCCTACAATGAGCAGTTCTTC
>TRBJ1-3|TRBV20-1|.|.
CSARDRAARSGNTIYF
TGCAGTGCTAGAGATCGGGCAGCTCGATCTGGAAACACCATATATTTT
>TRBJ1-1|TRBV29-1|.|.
CSVEQENTEAFF
TGCAGCGTTGAACAGGAGAACACTGAAGCTTTCTTT
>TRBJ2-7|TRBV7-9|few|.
CASSSGTSTYEQYF
TGTGCCAGCAGTTCCGGGACCAGTACCTACGAGCAGTACTTC
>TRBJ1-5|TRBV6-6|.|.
CASSIHRGGSNQPQHF
TGTGCCAGCAGCATACATCGGGGGGGCAGCAATCAGCCCCAGCATTTT
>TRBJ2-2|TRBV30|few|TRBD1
CAWSRQGAGELFF
TGTGCCTGGAGTCGCCAGGGGGCCGGGGAGCTGTTTTTT
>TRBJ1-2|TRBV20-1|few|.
CSARVGGRNYGYTF
TGCAGTGCTAGAGTAGGGGGGCGGAACTATGGCTACACCTTC
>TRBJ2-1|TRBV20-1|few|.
CSAREVPAVQFF
TGCAGTGCTAGAGAGGTGCCGGCGGTGCAGTTCTTC
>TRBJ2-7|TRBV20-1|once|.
CSVERTGSYEQYF
TGCAGTGTTGAGAGGACGGGTTCCTACGAGCAGTACTTC
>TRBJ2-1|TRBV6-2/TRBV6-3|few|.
CASEPPRESYNEQFF
TGTGCCAGCGAGCCCCCCAGGGAATCCTACAATGAGCAGTTCTTC
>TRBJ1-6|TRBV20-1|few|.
CSASKGVATRNSPLHF
TGCAGTGCCAGCAAGGGGGTCGCCACGAGGAATTCACCCCTCCACTTT
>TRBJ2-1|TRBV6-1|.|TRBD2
CASRVGGNSYNEQFF
TGTGCCAGCCGGGTGGGGGGGAATTCCTACAATGAGCAGTTCTTC
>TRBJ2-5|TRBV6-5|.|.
CASSRTRDFIGEQYF
TGTGCCAGCAGTAGAACCCGGGACTTCATAGGGGAGCAGTACTTC
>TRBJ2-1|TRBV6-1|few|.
CASSELRQNNEQFF
TGTGCCAGCAGTGAGCTGCGGCAAAACAATGAGCAGTTCTTC
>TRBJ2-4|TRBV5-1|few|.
CASSPGSLAKNIQYF
TGCGCCAGCAGCCCCGGGTCGCTAGCCAAAAACATTCAGTACTTC
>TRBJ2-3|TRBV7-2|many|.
CASSPPGGGRSNDTQYF
TGTGCCAGCAGCCCCCCCGGTGGGGGAAGGTCGAACGATACGCAGTATTTT
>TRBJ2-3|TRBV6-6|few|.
CASSPPMDGTDTQYF
TGTGCCAGCAGCCCACCGATGGACGGCACAGATACGCAGTATTTT
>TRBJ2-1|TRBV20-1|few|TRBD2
CSAGSGSYNEQFF
TGCAGTGCCGGGAGCGGGAGTTACAATGAGCAGTTCTTC
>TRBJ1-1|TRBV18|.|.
CASSPRRGNAEAFF
TGTGCCAGCTCACCAAGAAGGGGTAATGCTGAAGCTTTCTTT
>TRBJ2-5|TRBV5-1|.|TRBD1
CASSSTGAGYQETQYF
TGCGCCAGCAGCTCGACAGGGGCCGGGTACCAAGAGACCCAGTACTTC